A single sample is the source of the 13 T cell receptor beta chains below, sequenced in a study of cytotoxic CD8 clonotypes in ibrutinib-treated CLL. Measured with immunoSEQ multiplex PCR; TCRdb has only the in-frame clones, and not every one. The data contain roughly 170,000 clones, about 80% of them singletons. Sequencing used PBMCs, obtained after 24 months of ibrutinib treatment. The receptors were sampled from a human donor with chronic lymphocytic leukemia.

V gene TRBV28 combines with J gene TRBJ2-1, with 9 bases lining up with TRBD2. CDR1 and CDR2 (germline): MDHEN, SYDVKM. The CDR3 covers 12 residues. The CDR3: CGLAATYNEQFF. The DNA for the CDR3 is TGTGGACTAGCGGCTACATACAATGAGCAGTTCTTC.

This clone was recorded a few times. The chain uses TRBV19 and TRBJ1-1; TRBD1 might be the D (5 bases). Per germline, CDR1 LNHDA and CDR2 SQIVND (reference sequence). The CDR3 is made up of 12 amino acids. V lost 5 bases and J 5 bases, leaving 9 bases between the germline ends. The CDR3 sequence is CASSQGATEAFF. The CDR3 coding sequence is TGTGCCAGTAGTCAGGGTGCGACTGAAGCTTTCTTT. Filled out from reference TRBV19 and TRBJ1-1, the complete variable domain reads DGGITQSPKYLFRKEGQNVTLSCEQNLNHDAMYWYRQDPGQGLRLIYYSQIVNDFQKGDIAEGYSVSREKKESFPLTVTSAQKNPTAFYLCASSQGATEAFFGQGTRLTVV.

Turning to this clone: The same CDR3 can be traced to other DNA sequences in this sample. The chain combines TRBV7-2 with TRBJ2-2; D possibly uses TRBD1 or TRBD2 (6 bases each). Trimming left V 0 bases short and J 6 bases short, with 11 bases between. CDR1 and CDR2 from the germline V gene are SGHTA and FQGNSA. CDR3 length: 15 amino acids. CDR3 bases: TGTGCCAGCAGCTTAGCGGGGGGCCCAGCCGGGGAGCTGTTTTTT. Translated, it gives CASSLAGGPAGELFF.

As to this clone: The junction does not match germline at one end; this may be a read error. The chain links TRBV28 to TRBJ2-4; 9 bases agree with TRBD1. The CDR3 consists of 18 residues. The germline V gene has CDR1 MDHEN and CDR2 SYDVKM. CDR3 residues: CATLGQGFSGGLRGALHF. The CDR3 DNA is TGTGCCACCTTGGGACAGGGATTTTCCGGCGGCCTCCGCGGCGCCCTCCACTTC.

The chain combines TRBV18 with TRBJ2-6; 12 bases fit TRBD1. With 3 bases clipped from V and 4 bases from J, the junction kept 7 bases outside the gene matches. Germline V gene data show CDR1 as KGHSH and CDR2 as LQKENI. The CDR3 sequence is 18 residues long. The DNA of the CDR3 is TGTGCCAGCTCACCCCGGAGGGACAGGGGGCTCGGGGCCAACGTCCTGACTTTC. This gives the protein CASSPRRDRGLGANVLTF.

The chain employs TRBV7-2 and TRBJ1-2; no clear D. This CDR3 is 14 amino acids long. V lost 2 bases to trimming and J lost 5 bases, with 12 bases between them. Germline values: CDR1 SGHTA, CDR2 FQGNSA. The CDR3 protein is CASSLRAAFYGYTF. CDR3 DNA: TGTGCCAGCAGCTTAAGAGCAGCTTTTTATGGCTACACCTTC.

This clone has at least ten counts. The chain combines TRBV18 with TRBJ1-1; 10 bases match TRBD1. The junction had 2 bases not matched to a gene; V was cut back by 4 bases and J by 3 bases. The V gene's germline CDR1 is KGHSH and CDR2 LQKENI. This CDR3 has 14 amino acids. The DNA of the CDR3 is TGTGCCAGCTCACAGGGACAGGGGCACACTGAAGCTTTCTTT. Protein: CASSQGQGHTEAFF.

The rearrangement uses TRBV15 and TRBJ2-1; TRBD1 matches 7 bases. CDR1 is LNHNV and CDR2 is YYDKDF in the germline V gene (reference sequence). There are 14 residues in the CDR3. With V trimmed by 2 bases and J by 7 bases, 5 bases remained unmatched. Here the CDR3 DNA reads TGTGCCACCAGCAGACAGGGGGTAGGAAATGAGCAGTTCTTC. The encoded protein is CATSRQGVGNEQFF.

This chain uses TRBV28 with TRBJ1-1; no clear D gene. The CDR3 has 11 residues. V lost 2 bases to trimming and J lost 7 bases, with 5 bases between them. The germline CDR1 and CDR2 sequences are MDHEN and SYDVKM. CDR3 sequence (DNA): TGTGCCAGCAGTTTAATGAGTGAAGCTTTCTTT. Its translation is CASSLMSEAFF.

V gene TRBV5-1 combines with J gene TRBJ2-1; TRBD2 aligns across 11 bases. Germline V gene lookup returns CDR1 SGHRS and CDR2 YFSETQ. Losses at the gene ends were 5 bases for V and 8 bases for J; bases not matched to a gene: 9. The CDR3 runs 15 residues. The chain's CDR3 is CASSHLLAGAHEQFF. As DNA, the CDR3 is TGCGCCAGCAGTCACTTACTAGCGGGAGCCCATGAGCAGTTCTTC.

The chain joins TRBV5-1 to TRBJ1-4; D not certain. The CDR3 covers 15 residues. Germline values: CDR1 SGHRS, CDR2 YFSETQ. V lost 4 bases and J lost 0, with 10 bases in between. CDR3: CASSEGPPTNEKLFF. CDR3 in DNA: TGCGCCAGCAGCGAAGGCCCCCCAACTAATGAAAAACTGTTTTTT.

This rearrangement joins TRBV30 to TRBJ2-2; 16 positions agree with TRBD2. The CDR3 extends over 15 amino acids. V was clipped by 8 bases and J by 7 bases; unmatched bases: 7. In germline, CDR1 is GTSNPN, CDR2 SVGIG (reference sequence). The CDR3 protein is CAGTSGRAGDGELFF. DNA for the CDR3: TGTGCCGGGACTAGCGGGAGGGCCGGGGACGGGGAGCTGTTTTTT.

A single count supports this clone. V usage is TRBV5-1 and J usage is TRBJ2-1; TRBD2 aligns across 12 bases. This CDR3 has 17 residues. V dropped 3 bases and J dropped 6; count of bases not matched to a gene: 10. Germline loops: CDR1 SGHRS, CDR2 YFSETQ. CDR3 in DNA: TGCGCCAGCAGCTATCCAGAGACTAGCGGGAGTTCCAATGAGCAGTTCTTC. Protein: CASSYPETSGSSNEQFF.